The T cell receptor (beta chain) under discussion was sequenced for a study of blood T cell repertoires in COVID-19 (dated by TCRdb to about 2020). In terms of the full investigation: The collaborator samples originated in the United States, Italy and Spain and spanned the acute and convalescent phases of COVID-19. Deeply sampled blood TCRbeta repertoires from subjects exposed to, actively infected with, or recovered from COVID-19 were included in the dataset. The prospective study material was composed of cDNA or gDNA derived from T cells, B-cell-depleted T cells, or PBMCs. Where available, HLA class I and class II types were obtained from metadata supplied by the sample provider rather than from assay-based typing. The samples were drawn from the first 160 participants of the ongoing ImmuneRACE study and from about 1,200 subjects provided by 6 global collaborators. The repertoires were released in a freely available public database meant as a resource for research on the immune response to SARS-CoV-2. A de-identified subject ID, COVID-19 status, age in years and sex were almost always included in the sample metadata.

CDR1 and CDR2 are read off the germline V gene (reference sequence) as SGHNT and YYREEE. V is reduced by 0 bases and J by 1 base, leaving a spacing of 13 bases between them. The CDR3 sequence holds 16 residues, the cysteine and phenylalanine included. Of all the DNA, just the CDR3 is kept, 48 bases in frame from base 1. Points on this clone: There is no known antigen for this receptor. There are no base qualities to consult, and no much larger clone falls within one base.

Collaborating institutions collected whole blood in K2EDTA tubes following their own protocols. For TCRbeta analysis, collaborator samples were shipped as frozen whole blood, as isolated PBMCs, or as DNA extracted from either sample type. The immunoSEQ Assay, a bias-controlled multiplex PCR, was used to amplify TCRbeta CDR3 regions from genomic DNA. The study's processing was this. Nucleated cell counts per sample were estimated from amplification of reference gene primers within the assay. To quantify the absolute abundance of each unique TCRbeta CDR3 rearrangement, sequence reads were collapsed and filtered. For each sample, productive Simpson clonality was calculated as the square root of Simpson's diversity index across productive rearrangements. Imported from immuneACCESS, the table was reduced by TCRdb to in-frame sequences with V and J called. These copies leave out some clones; in studies compared against another copy, an unresolved V gene accounts for under half, and the cause of the remainder is not known. V and J calls and clone size are as listed in that table; D and trimming were resolved from the DNA. The sample has under 150,000 clones on record, approximately 84% of them singletons. Just under 7.5% of the sample is in the top ten clones.

General findings and caveats noted by the study authors: Clinical and demographic metadata were provided uncurated, with the amount varying by source and participant.

The chain was built from TRBV5-4 and TRBJ1-2; a tentative D match to TRBD1 spans 5 bases. The receptor comes from a man aged 65 to 85 with active or convalescent COVID-19. Sequenced input: peripheral blood. The CDR3 protein sequence reads: CASSLAAGPINYGYTF. The DNA sequence is given as TGTGCCAGCAGCTTGGCCGCGGGACCCATTAACTATGGCTACACCTTC.